Listed below are T cell receptor beta chains from one sample, sequenced in a study of a mutant IDH1 vaccine in newly diagnosed glioma. Repertoires were generated with immunoSEQ multiplex PCR, while TCRdb's copy carries only in-frame clones and drops some. The sample has 75,000 to 85,000 clones, over 75% seen once; the top ten hold 0.5% to 0.7%. No antigen is known for these receptors. The sample in question was PBMCs, obtained from a glioma patient whose treatment included an IDH1 peptide vaccine. The source of these receptors is a woman in her fifties or sixties with glioma. The CDR3 runs from the conserved cysteine through the conserved F or W. A D gene is named only where the DNA matches it firmly. The size field is filled for only some rows; it gives once, few, many or a size class.

TRBV30	-	TRBJ1-1	TRBD1	CARQGGTEAFF	TGTGCCCGACAGGGGGGAACTGAAGCTTTCTTT
TRBV5-4	-	TRBJ2-7	-	CASSRGGDSSYEQYF	TGTGCCAGCAGCCGAGGGGGGGATAGCTCCTACGAGCAGTACTTC
TRBV27	-	TRBJ2-1	-	CASIPEAGLAGTYYNEQFF	TGTGCCAGCATCCCTGAGGCAGGGTTGGCGGGTACCTATTACAATGAGCAGTTCTTC
TRBV4-2	-	TRBJ1-2	-	CASSQAGTGGGYTF	TGTGCCAGCAGCCAAGCCGGAACAGGTGGAGGCTACACCTTC
TRBV7-9	-	TRBJ1-1	-	CASSRWTKEAFF	TGTGCCAGCAGCCGCTGGACAAAGGAGGCTTTCTTT
TRBV19	-	TRBJ1-4	-	CASSPQQAEDEKLFF	TGTGCCAGTAGTCCGCAACAGGCGGAGGATGAAAAACTGTTTTTT
TRBV27	-	TRBJ1-1	-	CASSLGQMNTEAFF	TGTGCCAGCAGTTTAGGGCAGATGAACACTGAAGCTTTCTTT
TRBV6-5	once	TRBJ2-7	TRBD2	CASSYNLAGGLYEQYF	TGTGCCAGCAGTTACAATCTAGCGGGAGGGCTCTACGAGCAGTACTTC
TRBV2	-	TRBJ2-1	-	CASSEWPGRYNEQFF	TGTGCCAGCAGTGAATGGCCAGGGAGATACAATGAGCAGTTCTTC
TRBV6-5	-	TRBJ2-5	-	CAAGTYGGETQYF	TGTGCCGCAGGAACTTACGGGGGTGAGACCCAGTACTTC
TRBV6-1	-	TRBJ1-5	-	CASSEGRRTQGHF	TGTGCCAGCAGTGAAGGGCGACGGACCCAGGGGCATTTT
TRBV7-9	-	TRBJ2-7	-	CASSFGGSLEQYF	TGTGCCAGCAGCTTTGGGGGGAGCCTCGAGCAGTACTTC
TRBV6-5	-	TRBJ2-1	TRBD2	CASSTASGEGNEQFF	TGTGCCAGCAGTACCGCCTCGGGGGAGGGCAATGAGCAGTTCTTC
TRBV2	-	TRBJ2-3	TRBD1	CASSETGAFTDTQYF	TGTGCCAGCAGTGAAACAGGGGCATTCACAGATACGCAGTATTTT
TRBV5-1	-	TRBJ2-2	-	CASSQPQGNTGELFF	TGCGCCAGCAGCCAACCACAGGGGAACACCGGGGAGCTGTTTTTT
TRBV6-5	-	TRBJ1-2	TRBD1	CASSPGTDYYGYTF	TGTGCCAGCAGTCCCGGGACAGACTACTATGGCTACACCTTC
TRBV11-2	-	TRBJ2-5	-	CASSLIETQYF	TGTGCCAGCAGCTTAATCGAGACCCAGTACTTC
TRBV2	once	TRBJ2-3	-	CASSEAPVADTQYF	TGTGCCAGCAGTGAAGCCCCGGTCGCAGATACGCAGTATTTT